This is a list of T cell receptor beta chains from one sample in a study of blood T cells in healthy people across ages. TCRdb reprocessed the 5' RACE reads via MiXCR and lists one record per CDR3 protein. The sample yields about 800,000 distinct CDR3 sequences, less than 60% seen once. Sequenced sample: blood. The receptors stem from a man older than 75 in good health. CDR3s include the opening cysteine and the closing phenylalanine or tryptophan. A D gene is named only where the DNA matches it firmly.

d_call: TRBD2; j_call: TRBJ2-7; v_call: TRBV7-2; cdr3_aa: CASSLGTSVSYEQYF
d_call: NA; j_call: TRBJ1-5; v_call: TRBV6-5; cdr3_aa: CASSYSATGQPQHF
d_call: NA; j_call: TRBJ1-1; v_call: TRBV20-1; cdr3_aa: CSARTANTEAFF
d_call: TRBD2; j_call: TRBJ2-5; v_call: TRBV27; cdr3_aa: CASRGTSSETQYF
d_call: TRBD2; j_call: TRBJ2-3; v_call: TRBV29-1; cdr3_aa: CSTKVSSGTSEGDTQYF
d_call: TRBD2; j_call: TRBJ2-1; v_call: TRBV5-1; cdr3_aa: CASSLTSGSRNEQFF
d_call: NA; j_call: TRBJ2-7; v_call: TRBV3-1; cdr3_aa: CASSHPGGTSEQYF
d_call: TRBD2; j_call: TRBJ2-5; v_call: TRBV28; cdr3_aa: CASSRRLAMTQYF
d_call: TRBD1; j_call: TRBJ1-3; v_call: TRBV28; cdr3_aa: CASSFMDRADTIYF
d_call: NA; j_call: TRBJ2-7; v_call: TRBV7-2; cdr3_aa: CASSPDGWYEQYF
d_call: TRBD1; j_call: TRBJ2-6; v_call: TRBV5-1; cdr3_aa: CASTDRPTSGGNVLTF
d_call: TRBD1; j_call: TRBJ1-2; v_call: TRBV20-1; cdr3_aa: CSAGEGTVDGYTF
d_call: TRBD1; j_call: TRBJ2-4; v_call: TRBV29-1; cdr3_aa: CSVRDSNIQYF
d_call: TRBD1; j_call: TRBJ2-7; v_call: TRBV6-2/TRBV6-3; cdr3_aa: CASRTTDRASYEQYF
d_call: NA; j_call: TRBJ2-7; v_call: TRBV4-2; cdr3_aa: CASSQGSREQYF
d_call: TRBD2; j_call: TRBJ2-3; v_call: TRBV5-1; cdr3_aa: CASSLDLAGGPDTQYF
d_call: TRBD2; j_call: TRBJ2-3; v_call: TRBV3-1; cdr3_aa: CASSQDFGTTTDTQYF
d_call: TRBD2; j_call: TRBJ2-7; v_call: TRBV4-2; cdr3_aa: CASSQTSGGAYEQYF
d_call: NA; j_call: TRBJ1-1; v_call: TRBV30; cdr3_aa: CAWLLIRNTEAFF
d_call: NA; j_call: TRBJ2-7; v_call: TRBV20-1; cdr3_aa: CSARRAEKWDEQYF
d_call: TRBD2; j_call: TRBJ2-3; v_call: TRBV10-3; cdr3_aa: CAISGPSSGIQRESTDTQYF
d_call: NA; j_call: TRBJ2-1; v_call: TRBV29-1; cdr3_aa: CSVVYRANEQFF
d_call: NA; j_call: TRBJ2-3; v_call: TRBV18; cdr3_aa: CASSPSGTSTDTQYF
d_call: NA; j_call: TRBJ2-7; v_call: TRBV28; cdr3_aa: CASSPGVRSYNEQYF
d_call: NA; j_call: TRBJ2-5; v_call: TRBV20-1; cdr3_aa: CSANTLSGGWQETQYF
d_call: TRBD2; j_call: TRBJ2-3; v_call: TRBV30; cdr3_aa: CAWTTSGVTDTQYF
d_call: TRBD2; j_call: TRBJ2-1; v_call: TRBV7-6; cdr3_aa: CASSSRTSGRIYNEQFF
d_call: NA; j_call: TRBJ2-7; v_call: TRBV20-1; cdr3_aa: CSARGASSVYEQYF
d_call: TRBD1; j_call: NA; v_call: TRBV29-1; cdr3_aa: CSVAGGETQYF
d_call: NA; j_call: TRBJ2-5; v_call: TRBV27; cdr3_aa: CASKGRGEGETQYF
d_call: TRBD1; j_call: TRBJ1-5; v_call: TRBV10-3; cdr3_aa: CAISRTGDNQPQHF
d_call: TRBD2; j_call: TRBJ2-5; v_call: TRBV20-1; cdr3_aa: CSALETSGRQEQYF
d_call: NA; j_call: TRBJ2-7; v_call: TRBV5-5; cdr3_aa: CDSSLNTGEQYF
d_call: NA; j_call: TRBJ2-1; v_call: TRBV7-2; cdr3_aa: CTSSLERDRYNEQFF
d_call: TRBD2; j_call: TRBJ2-5; v_call: TRBV7-9; cdr3_aa: CASSTVSRLAGGPETQYF
d_call: TRBD2; j_call: TRBJ2-7; v_call: TRBV11-2; cdr3_aa: CASSLTSGPQDEQYF
d_call: NA; j_call: TRBJ1-1; v_call: TRBV7-9; cdr3_aa: CASSSYLTPRGNTEAFF
d_call: TRBD1; j_call: TRBJ1-5; v_call: TRBV2; cdr3_aa: CASSVRGGNQPQHF
d_call: NA; j_call: TRBJ1-1; v_call: TRBV20-1; cdr3_aa: CSASFGVGRGEAFF
d_call: NA; j_call: TRBJ2-3; v_call: TRBV12-3/TRBV12-4; cdr3_aa: CASSLDSLDTQYF
d_call: NA; j_call: TRBJ2-7; v_call: TRBV18; cdr3_aa: CASSPSVAGEQYF
d_call: TRBD1; j_call: TRBJ1-2; v_call: TRBV11-3; cdr3_aa: CASSYLPGQGGGYTF
d_call: NA; j_call: TRBJ1-2; v_call: TRBV5-1; cdr3_aa: CASSLAGPNYGYTF
d_call: TRBD2; j_call: TRBJ2-4; v_call: TRBV4-2; cdr3_aa: CASSQDPDPTPSGRNIQYF
d_call: NA; j_call: TRBJ1-2; v_call: TRBV5-1; cdr3_aa: CASSLGTLSVYGYTF
d_call: NA; j_call: TRBJ2-6; v_call: TRBV7-3; cdr3_aa: CTSSLGANVLTF
d_call: TRBD2; j_call: TRBJ2-1; v_call: TRBV5-1; cdr3_aa: CASSVVSGPNNEQFF
d_call: NA; j_call: TRBJ1-1; v_call: TRBV29-1; cdr3_aa: CSGLRRSMNTEAFF